This is a list of T cell receptor beta chains from one sample in a study of identical twins. Using its own MiXCR run on the 5' RACE reads, TCRdb lists one record per CDR3 protein. The sample has under 350,000 distinct CDR3 sequences, roughly 8.6% seen once; the top ten hold about 7.1%. The same data also went into a second study, on yellow fever vaccine responses in identical twins.

The sequenced sample was CD8+ T cells sorted from blood. All receptors derive from a woman between 18 and 30 years old in good health. Both conserved end residues are part of each CDR3. Each record gives: V gene, clone size, J gene, D gene, CDR3 protein, CDR3 DNA. D genes are given only for firm matches. The size entry is marked missing in some rows and otherwise reads once, few, many or a size class.

v_call: TRBV6-2/TRBV6-3
clone_size: many
j_call: TRBJ1-6
d_call: .
cdr3_aa: CASSYGNALGNSPLHF
cdr3_nt: TGTGCCAGCAGTTACGGCAACGCCCTAGGGAATTCACCCCTCCACTTT

v_call: TRBV10-3
clone_size: few
j_call: TRBJ2-1
d_call: .
cdr3_aa: CAISGTRWDDNEQFF
cdr3_nt: TGTGCCATCAGTGGCACTAGGTGGGACGATAATGAGCAGTTCTTC

v_call: TRBV13
clone_size: many
j_call: TRBJ2-1
d_call: TRBD1
cdr3_aa: CASSSGQGIPNEQFF
cdr3_nt: TGTGCCAGCAGCTCGGGACAGGGCATTCCCAATGAGCAGTTCTTC

v_call: TRBV12-3/TRBV12-4
clone_size: few
j_call: TRBJ2-5
d_call: .
cdr3_aa: CASSPLWSAQYF
cdr3_nt: TGTGCCAGCAGTCCCCTCTGGTCGGCCCAGTACTTC

v_call: TRBV18
clone_size: .
j_call: TRBJ2-1
d_call: TRBD2
cdr3_aa: CASSPGGGGYNEQFF
cdr3_nt: TGTGCCAGCTCACCAGGCGGGGGTGGCTACAATGAGCAGTTCTTC

v_call: TRBV5-1
clone_size: many
j_call: TRBJ2-3
d_call: .
cdr3_aa: CASSLVPREGTDTQYF
cdr3_nt: TGCGCCAGCAGCTTGGTACCCAGGGAAGGGACAGATACGCAGTATTTT

v_call: TRBV12-3/TRBV12-4
clone_size: many
j_call: TRBJ2-1
d_call: .
cdr3_aa: CASIGSRPSYNEQFF
cdr3_nt: TGTGCCAGCATTGGGAGCAGACCCTCCTACAATGAGCAGTTCTTC

v_call: TRBV20-1
clone_size: many
j_call: TRBJ2-1
d_call: TRBD2
cdr3_aa: CSALAGESPLEQFF
cdr3_nt: TGCAGTGCTCTAGCGGGAGAGTCCCCGCTTGAGCAGTTCTTC

v_call: TRBV3-1
clone_size: few
j_call: TRBJ1-1
d_call: TRBD1
cdr3_aa: CASSQQGAGNTEAFF
cdr3_nt: TGTGCCAGCAGCCAACAGGGGGCCGGGAACACTGAAGCTTTCTTT

v_call: TRBV4-3
clone_size: .
j_call: TRBJ2-3
d_call: TRBD1
cdr3_aa: CASSQEGAGGLGNTQYF
cdr3_nt: TGCGCCAGCAGCCAAGAGGGGGCAGGGGGCCTTGGTAATACGCAGTATTTT

v_call: TRBV28
clone_size: many
j_call: TRBJ2-5
d_call: .
cdr3_aa: CATHRSQETQYF
cdr3_nt: TGTGCCACCCACAGGTCCCAAGAGACCCAGTACTTC

v_call: TRBV3-1
clone_size: many
j_call: TRBJ2-5
d_call: .
cdr3_aa: CASSQEGWSETQYF
cdr3_nt: TGTGCCAGCAGCCAAGAGGGGTGGTCAGAGACCCAGTACTTC

v_call: TRBV9
clone_size: many
j_call: TRBJ1-3
d_call: TRBD1
cdr3_aa: CASSAGTAFMGPGNTIYF
cdr3_nt: TGTGCCAGCAGCGCCGGGACAGCGTTTATGGGGCCTGGAAACACCATATATTTT

v_call: TRBV12-5
clone_size: many
j_call: TRBJ1-5
d_call: TRBD1
cdr3_aa: CASGWILDRGKTNQPQHF
cdr3_nt: TGTGCTAGTGGTTGGATCCTGGACAGGGGGAAGACCAATCAGCCCCAGCATTTT

v_call: TRBV7-9
clone_size: .
j_call: TRBJ2-1
d_call: .
cdr3_aa: CASSSAAFGPSYNEQFF
cdr3_nt: TGTGCCAGCAGCTCGGCGGCGTTTGGCCCCTCCTACAATGAGCAGTTCTTC

v_call: TRBV7-2
clone_size: many
j_call: TRBJ2-1
d_call: .
cdr3_aa: CASSLGVRTNNYNEQFF
cdr3_nt: TGTGCCAGCAGCTTAGGGGTCCGGACAAATAACTACAATGAGCAGTTCTTC

v_call: TRBV5-6
clone_size: many
j_call: TRBJ2-1
d_call: TRBD2
cdr3_aa: CASSFASGNEQFF
cdr3_nt: TGTGCCAGCAGCTTCGCTAGCGGGAATGAGCAGTTCTTC

v_call: TRBV7-9
clone_size: many
j_call: TRBJ1-1
d_call: TRBD1
cdr3_aa: CASWGTGGETEAFF
cdr3_nt: TGTGCCAGCTGGGGGACAGGGGGCGAAACTGAAGCTTTCTTT

v_call: TRBV29-1
clone_size: many
j_call: TRBJ2-7
d_call: TRBD1
cdr3_aa: CSARGGSRGEQYF
cdr3_nt: TGCAGCGCCCGAGGGGGCTCCCGAGGCGAGCAGTACTTC

v_call: TRBV7-3
clone_size: .
j_call: TRBJ2-3
d_call: .
cdr3_aa: CASSLGPRQDGTDTQYF
cdr3_nt: TGTGCCAGCAGCTTAGGCCCCCGACAGGACGGAACAGATACGCAGTATTTT

v_call: TRBV12-3/TRBV12-4
clone_size: few
j_call: TRBJ2-2
d_call: .
cdr3_aa: CASSLLPQNTGELFF
cdr3_nt: TGTGCCAGCAGTTTATTACCCCAGAACACCGGGGAGCTGTTTTTT

v_call: TRBV4-3
clone_size: many
j_call: TRBJ2-1
d_call: .
cdr3_aa: CASSQDSTDGWVGTEQFF
cdr3_nt: TGCGCCAGCAGCCAAGATAGCACCGATGGCTGGGTGGGGACAGAGCAGTTCTTC

v_call: TRBV29-1
clone_size: many
j_call: TRBJ2-1
d_call: TRBD2
cdr3_aa: CSVEGRAWEGEQFF
cdr3_nt: TGCAGCGTTGAAGGGAGGGCCTGGGAGGGTGAGCAGTTCTTC

v_call: TRBV7-2
clone_size: few
j_call: TRBJ1-6
d_call: .
cdr3_aa: CASSFFRVSYNSPLHF
cdr3_nt: TGTGCCAGCAGCTTTTTCCGGGTCTCATATAATTCACCCCTCCACTTT

v_call: TRBV4-1
clone_size: few
j_call: TRBJ2-7
d_call: .
cdr3_aa: CASSLRLIYEQYF
cdr3_nt: TGCGCCAGCAGCCTAAGACTGATCTACGAGCAGTACTTC

v_call: TRBV5-6
clone_size: few
j_call: TRBJ1-1
d_call: .
cdr3_aa: CASSSGVEAFF
cdr3_nt: TGTGCCAGCAGCTCGGGGGTTGAAGCTTTCTTT

v_call: TRBV11-2
clone_size: few
j_call: TRBJ2-1
d_call: TRBD2
cdr3_aa: CASSSLGLAGQFF
cdr3_nt: TGTGCCAGCAGCTCCCTCGGCCTAGCGGGACAGTTCTTC

v_call: TRBV10-3
clone_size: .
j_call: TRBJ2-7
d_call: .
cdr3_aa: CAISVGQPYEQYF
cdr3_nt: TGTGCCATCAGTGTTGGCCAGCCCTACGAGCAGTACTTC

v_call: TRBV14
clone_size: many
j_call: TRBJ2-7
d_call: TRBD2
cdr3_aa: CASSQSSGFPDEQYF
cdr3_nt: TGTGCCAGCAGCCAATCTAGCGGGTTTCCCGACGAGCAGTACTTC

v_call: TRBV7-9
clone_size: few
j_call: TRBJ1-2
d_call: TRBD1
cdr3_aa: CASSLVGQEYGYTF
cdr3_nt: TGTGCCAGCAGCTTAGTGGGACAGGAATATGGCTACACCTTC

v_call: TRBV29-1
clone_size: .
j_call: TRBJ2-7
d_call: .
cdr3_aa: CSVERVETSSYEQYF
cdr3_nt: TGCAGCGTTGAAAGGGTGGAAACTAGCTCCTACGAGCAGTACTTC

v_call: TRBV10-3
clone_size: few
j_call: TRBJ2-5
d_call: TRBD2
cdr3_aa: CAISDSSGEETQYF
cdr3_nt: TGTGCCATCAGTGATTCTAGCGGAGAAGAGACCCAGTACTTC

v_call: TRBV29-1
clone_size: few
j_call: TRBJ2-5
d_call: .
cdr3_aa: CSVGQPPYF
cdr3_nt: TGCAGCGTAGGACAGCCCCCGTACTTC

v_call: TRBV5-6
clone_size: .
j_call: TRBJ2-1
d_call: TRBD2
cdr3_aa: CASSFGGGYNEQFF
cdr3_nt: TGTGCCAGCAGCTTCGGGGGGGGCTACAATGAGCAGTTCTTC

v_call: TRBV12-3/TRBV12-4
clone_size: few
j_call: TRBJ1-4
d_call: .
cdr3_aa: CASSFGGPESQLFF
cdr3_nt: TGTGCCAGCAGTTTTGGGGGCCCGGAAAGTCAACTGTTTTTT

v_call: TRBV7-9
clone_size: many
j_call: TRBJ2-1
d_call: .
cdr3_aa: CASSLAGSSYNEQFF
cdr3_nt: TGTGCCAGCAGCTTAGCCGGAAGCTCCTACAATGAGCAGTTCTTC

v_call: TRBV7-9
clone_size: few
j_call: TRBJ2-7
d_call: .
cdr3_aa: CASSPRSGATYEQYF
cdr3_nt: TGTGCCAGCAGCCCGAGGTCGGGGGCCACCTACGAGCAGTACTTC

v_call: TRBV20-1
clone_size: .
j_call: TRBJ1-1
d_call: .
cdr3_aa: CSARERATEWNTEAFF
cdr3_nt: TGCAGTGCTAGAGAGCGGGCCACTGAGTGGAACACTGAAGCTTTCTTT

v_call: TRBV11-1
clone_size: .
j_call: TRBJ2-2
d_call: TRBD1
cdr3_aa: CASSPQDRGPTGELFF
cdr3_nt: TGTGCCAGCAGCCCCCAGGACAGGGGGCCCACCGGGGAGCTGTTTTTT

v_call: TRBV4-1
clone_size: .
j_call: TRBJ1-1
d_call: TRBD1
cdr3_aa: CASSQRTGDDITEAFF
cdr3_nt: TGCGCCAGCAGCCAACGGACAGGGGATGATATCACTGAAGCTTTCTTT

v_call: TRBV20-1
clone_size: many
j_call: TRBJ2-1
d_call: .
cdr3_aa: CSASDGYYNEQFF
cdr3_nt: TGCAGTGCTAGTGACGGGTACTACAATGAGCAGTTCTTC

v_call: TRBV2
clone_size: many
j_call: TRBJ2-6
d_call: TRBD1
cdr3_aa: CASMSGQGLANVLTF
cdr3_nt: TGTGCCAGCATGTCGGGACAGGGTTTAGCCAACGTCCTGACTTTC

v_call: TRBV6-2/TRBV6-3
clone_size: .
j_call: TRBJ1-5
d_call: TRBD1
cdr3_aa: CASSIDRAGNQPQHF
cdr3_nt: TGTGCCAGCAGCATCGACAGGGCAGGCAATCAGCCCCAGCATTTT

v_call: TRBV4-3
clone_size: few
j_call: TRBJ2-1
d_call: .
cdr3_aa: CASSQDRVSDNEQFF
cdr3_nt: TGCGCCAGCAGCCAAGACAGGGTATCGGACAATGAGCAGTTCTTC

v_call: TRBV3-1
clone_size: few
j_call: TRBJ2-7
d_call: TRBD2
cdr3_aa: CASSQIGSGTTPSYEQYF
cdr3_nt: TGTGCCAGCAGCCAAATTGGGAGCGGGACGACTCCCTCCTACGAGCAGTACTTC

v_call: TRBV20-1
clone_size: many
j_call: TRBJ2-7
d_call: .
cdr3_aa: CSARDTQQSYEQYF
cdr3_nt: TGCAGTGCTAGAGATACACAGCAGAGCTACGAGCAGTACTTC

v_call: TRBV10-3
clone_size: many
j_call: TRBJ2-7
d_call: TRBD1
cdr3_aa: CAISRVRDRLSYEQYF
cdr3_nt: TGTGCCATCAGTCGAGTTCGGGACAGACTATCCTACGAGCAGTACTTC

v_call: TRBV4-3
clone_size: once
j_call: TRBJ2-7
d_call: .
cdr3_aa: CASSQGAGRYHEQYF
cdr3_nt: TGCGCCAGCAGCCAGGGGGCGGGCCGGTACCACGAGCAGTACTTC

v_call: TRBV20-1
clone_size: .
j_call: TRBJ2-1
d_call: .
cdr3_aa: CSAPQWGDYNEQFF
cdr3_nt: TGCAGTGCTCCCCAGTGGGGGGACTACAATGAGCAGTTCTTC

v_call: TRBV4-3
clone_size: few
j_call: TRBJ1-5
d_call: .
cdr3_aa: CASSQGLSNQPQHF
cdr3_nt: TGCGCCAGCAGCCAAGGTCTTAGCAATCAGCCCCAGCATTTT

v_call: TRBV20-1
clone_size: .
j_call: TRBJ2-1
d_call: TRBD2
cdr3_aa: CSARVAGGNNEQFF
cdr3_nt: TGCAGTGCTAGAGTAGCGGGGGGTAACAATGAGCAGTTCTTC

v_call: TRBV2
clone_size: .
j_call: TRBJ1-4
d_call: .
cdr3_aa: CASSDNPGVAEKLFF
cdr3_nt: TGTGCCAGCAGTGATAATCCAGGGGTCGCGGAAAAACTGTTTTTT

v_call: TRBV30
clone_size: .
j_call: TRBJ2-2
d_call: .
cdr3_aa: CAWSVRQAPGELFF
cdr3_nt: TGTGCCTGGAGTGTACGGCAGGCCCCCGGGGAGCTGTTTTTT

v_call: TRBV7-9
clone_size: few
j_call: TRBJ2-2
d_call: TRBD1
cdr3_aa: CASSDSQGVTGELFF
cdr3_nt: TGTGCCAGCAGCGACTCACAGGGGGTCACCGGGGAGCTGTTTTTT

v_call: TRBV12-3/TRBV12-4
clone_size: many
j_call: TRBJ1-5
d_call: .
cdr3_aa: CASSPDSNQPQHF
cdr3_nt: TGTGCCAGCAGTCCGGACAGTAATCAGCCCCAGCATTTT

v_call: TRBV29-1
clone_size: many
j_call: TRBJ2-7
d_call: .
cdr3_aa: CSVEGEDEQYF
cdr3_nt: TGCAGCGTAGAAGGGGAGGACGAGCAGTACTTC